These 18 T cell receptor beta chains were all obtained from the same sample, sequenced in a study of OX40 agonist ivuxolimab in advanced cancers. Profiling relied on immunoSEQ multiplex PCR, and the TCRdb table lists in-frame clones only, not all of them. The repertoire holds approximately 24,000 clones, approximately 79% seen once, with 20% to 30% in the top ten. Material: CD4+ or CD8+ T cells sorted from blood, obtained in a trial of the OX40 agonist ivuxolimab. These receptors originate from an adult with an advanced solid tumor such as melanoma, head and neck, liver or kidney cancer.

This chain joins TRBV10-3 and TRBJ2-2; TRBD2 matches 11 bases. In germline, CDR1 is ENHRY, CDR2 SYGVKD. V lost 6 bases and J lost 5; bases outside the gene matches: 8. This CDR3 contains 16 residues. Here the CDR3 reads CAIRDTSGGVTGELFF. The CDR3 nucleotides are TGTGCCATCAGGGACACTAGCGGGGGAGTTACCGGGGAGCTGTTTTTT.

V gene TRBV2 combines with J gene TRBJ2-7; D may correspond to TRBD1 or TRBD2 (5 bases each). V was clipped by 6 bases and J by 5 bases, with 20 bases between them. There are 15 residues in the CDR3. Germline V gene sequence: CDR1 SNHLY, CDR2 FYNNEI. The CDR3: CASSLKGGWGDEQYF. CDR3 bases: TGTGCCAGCAGCTTAAAAGGCGGGTGGGGCGACGAGCAGTACTTC.

This clone occurred once. The chain couples TRBV7-9 to TRBJ2-1; the D is unclear. The ends were cut back, 1 base at V and 4 bases at J, with 5 bases in the middle. Germline V gives CDR1 SEHNR, CDR2 FQNEAQ (reference sequence). The CDR3 spans 13 residues. The CDR3 sequence is CASSLDSYNEQFF. For the CDR3, the DNA is TGTGCCAGCAGCTTAGACTCATACAATGAGCAGTTCTTC.

This chain joins TRBV5-6 and TRBJ2-7; the D gene could be TRBD1 or TRBD2 (5 bases each). From germline, CDR1 is SGHDT and CDR2 YYEEEE. There are 14 residues in the CDR3. The V end lost 6 bases, the J end lost 5 bases, and 18 bases lay between the germline ends. The CDR3 DNA is TGTGCCAGCAACCTGTTGGGGGTGAGGCACGAGCAGTACTTC. As protein: CASNLLGVRHEQYF.

This chain uses TRBV2 with TRBJ2-7; a possible D gene is TRBD1 (6 bases). The germline V gene encodes CDR1 SNHLY and CDR2 FYNNEI. This CDR3 contains 13 residues. V dropped 5 bases and J dropped 3 bases, with 11 bases sitting between them. This chain's CDR3 is CASSLGDIYEQYF. The CDR3 DNA is TGTGCCAGCAGTCTTGGGGACATCTACGAGCAGTACTTC.

The chain recombines TRBV10-1 with TRBJ2-3, with no clear D. Germline V gene data show CDR1 as WNHNN and CDR2 as SYGVQD (reference sequence). Trimming left V 8 bases short and J 2 bases short, with 8 bases between. The CDR3 spans 12 residues. CDR3 nucleotides: TGCGCCAGCCCCCTAGACACAGATACGCAGTATTTT. It yields the protein CASPLDTDTQYF.

The chain joins TRBV25-1 to TRBJ1-1; no reliable D call. This CDR3 has 12 residues. The germline V gene has CDR1 MGHDK and CDR2 SYGVNS. The V end lost 6 bases, the J end lost 0 bases, and 5 bases lay between the germline ends. The CDR3 reads CASRLMNTEAFF. As DNA, the CDR3 is TGTGCCAGCAGACTCATGAACACTGAAGCTTTCTTT.

The V gene is TRBV5-1, the J gene TRBJ1-1, with D uncertain. This CDR3 comprises 12 residues. V gave up 1 base and J gave up 9 bases, with 10 bases separating them. The germline V gene has CDR1 SGHRS and CDR2 YFSETQ. DNA of the CDR3: TGCGCCAGCAGCTTGTTTGGCGAACAAGCTTTCTTT. This translates into CASSLFGEQAFF.

The chain links TRBV6-6 to TRBJ2-7; 8 positions match TRBD1. The CDR3 extends over 15 amino acids. The germline CDR1 and CDR2 sequences are MNHNY and SVGAGI (reference sequence). The ends lost 5 bases at V and 1 base at J; junction bases unmatched: 7. This CDR3 is CASSVGQDTSYEQYF. For the CDR3, the DNA is TGTGCCAGCAGTGTGGGACAGGATACTTCCTACGAGCAGTACTTC.

V and J are TRBV13 and TRBJ2-3, with 7 bases matching TRBD1. Germline CDR1 is PRHDT and CDR2 is FYEKMQ (reference sequence). The CDR3 consists of 14 residues. After removal of 4 bases from V and 5 bases from J, the junction contained 6 bases not matched to a gene. As DNA, the CDR3 is TGTGCCAGCAGCTCCTCTACAGGGGAAGATACGCAGTATTTT. Translation: CASSSSTGEDTQYF.

This sequence joins TRBV4-1 and TRBJ2-7; 9 nucleotides align to TRBD1. V dropped 3 bases and J dropped 4; count of bases not matched to a gene: 7. The germline gives CDR1 MGHRA, CDR2 YSYEKL. This CDR3 spans 15 amino acids. The CDR3 nucleotides are TGCGCCAGCAGCCAGATACCGGGACAGGGTTACGAGCAGTACTTC. This gives the protein CASSQIPGQGYEQYF.

The CDR3 here is CATSSGQVTYNEQFF. CDR3 nucleotides: TGTGCCACCAGCAGCGGACAGGTAACCTACAATGAGCAGTTCTTC. The chain couples TRBV15 to TRBJ2-1, with 7 nucleotides matching TRBD1. CDR1 is LNHNV, CDR2 YYDKDF, per germline (reference sequence). The CDR3 totals 15 residues. J was trimmed by 2 bases and V by 3 bases; bases with no gene match: 4.

This sequence joins TRBV28 and TRBJ2-2; D gene uncertain. Germline-derived CDR1 and CDR2 are MDHEN and SYDVKM. This CDR3 contains 14 residues. The V end lost 5 bases, the J end lost 1 base, and 8 bases lay between the germline ends. This CDR3 is CASSPPKNTGELFF. CDR3 DNA: TGTGCCAGCAGTCCCCCTAAGAACACCGGGGAGCTGTTTTTT.

V is TRBV28 and J is TRBJ1-1, with 8 bases lining up with TRBD1. The CDR3 covers 22 residues. Germline CDR1 reads MDHEN; CDR2 reads SYDVKM. Trimming removed 2 bases from V and 0 bases from J; junction bases left unmatched: 23. CDR3 protein: CASSLTDNLLGQAIPLNTEAFF. In DNA form, the CDR3 reads TGTGCCAGCAGTTTAACAGACAACCTATTGGGACAGGCGATACCCTTGAACACTGAAGCTTTCTTT.

The J gene is TRBJ2-7, the V gene TRBV6-6; no reliable D call. The germline V gene has CDR1 MNHNY and CDR2 SVGAGI (reference sequence). Trimming shortened V by 0 bases and J by 2 bases, and 5 bases separated the two germline ends. The CDR3 consists of 13 residues. CDR3 sequence (DNA): TGTGCCAGCAGTTACTCCAGTACCTACGAGCAGTACTTC. As protein: CASSYSSTYEQYF.

This clone has more than one count but fewer than ten. The chain employs TRBV27 and TRBJ1-2; 7 nucleotides agree with TRBD1. The V and J ends lost 6 bases and 4 bases, in that order; junction bases with no gene match: 8. This CDR3 is 14 amino acids long. Germline loops: CDR1 MNHEY, CDR2 SMNVEV (reference sequence). CDR3 protein: CASRPGTETYGYTF. In DNA form, the CDR3 reads TGTGCCAGCAGGCCCGGGACAGAGACCTATGGCTACACCTTC.

The gene calls are TRBV15 and TRBJ2-1; D tentatively reads TRBD1 or TRBD2 (5 bases each). The germline V and J ends were trimmed by 3 bases and 7 bases, with 13 bases remaining between them. The V gene's germline CDR1 is LNHNV and CDR2 YYDKDF (reference sequence). The CDR3 is 14 amino acids. The CDR3 sequence: CATSSRELANEQFF. Written as DNA, the CDR3 is TGTGCCACCAGCAGCAGGGAGCTTGCGAATGAGCAGTTCTTC.

The chain has TRBV5-6 and TRBJ2-2; D remains ambiguous. V dropped 0 bases and J dropped 2 bases, with 2 bases sitting between them. This CDR3 region has 13 residues. Germline values: CDR1 SGHDT, CDR2 YYEEEE. The CDR3 region has the DNA TGTGCCAGCAGCTTGGGTAACACCGGGGAGCTGTTTTTT. It translates to CASSLGNTGELFF.